A selection of T cell receptor beta chains follows, all from one sample in a study of blood T cell repertoires in COVID-19. The data were produced by immunoSEQ multiplex PCR, yet TCRdb's version contains in-frame clones alone and is incomplete. The sample yields around 290,000 clones, just over 90% seen once. The specimen sequenced was peripheral blood. The receptors stem from a woman under 40 with COVID-19, enrolled during active disease. Both conserved end residues are part of each CDR3. D genes are given only for firm matches. Rows give clone size only sometimes, using once, few, many, or a class for an expanded clone.

d_call	j_call	clone_size	v_call	cdr3_aa	cdr3_nt
TRBD2	TRBJ2-7	.	TRBV28	CASRVLAGKNEQYF	TGTGCCAGCAGGGTACTAGCGGGGAAAAACGAGCAGTACTTC
.	TRBJ2-5	.	TRBV5-1	CASSSAGDETQYF	TGCGCCAGCAGCAGCGCAGGGGATGAGACCCAGTACTTC
.	TRBJ1-6	.	TRBV7-2	CASSTRESPLHF	TGTGCCAGCAGCACACGGGAATCACCCCTCCACTTT
.	TRBJ2-1	.	TRBV30	CAWSEGEVSYNEQFF	TGTGCCTGGAGTGAAGGAGAAGTCTCCTACAATGAGCAGTTCTTC
.	TRBJ1-1	.	TRBV6-2/TRBV6-3	CASSHGAEAFF	TGTGCCAGCAGTCACGGGGCTGAAGCTTTCTTT
TRBD2	TRBJ2-1	.	TRBV30	CAWSSGNEQFF	TGTGCCTGGTCTAGCGGCAATGAGCAGTTCTTC
.	TRBJ1-3	.	TRBV7-3	CASSLDKGPGNTIYF	TGTGCCAGCAGCTTAGATAAGGGGCCTGGAAACACCATATATTTT
TRBD1	TRBJ2-7	once	TRBV5-6	CASSPGWAGGEPRTYEQYF	TGTGCCAGCAGCCCCGGGTGGGCAGGGGGTGAACCGCGAACCTACGAGCAGTACTTC
TRBD1	TRBJ1-1	few	TRBV15	CATSRDNMVQGAEAFF	TGTGCCACCAGCAGAGATAATATGGTGCAGGGGGCTGAAGCTTTCTTT
.	TRBJ1-6	.	TRBV21-1	CASSKAGTVSSPLHF	TGTGCCAGCAGCAAAGCCGGGACAGTAAGTTCACCCCTCCACTTT
TRBD1	TRBJ2-1	.	TRBV29-1	CSVGDRGGEQFF	TGCAGCGTCGGGGACAGGGGTGGTGAGCAGTTCTTC
.	TRBJ1-3	.	TRBV30	CAWSVPRHGDSGNTIYF	TGTGCCTGGAGTGTACCGAGGCACGGGGACTCTGGAAACACCATATATTTT
TRBD1	TRBJ1-4	.	TRBV15	CATSRNDRGNEKLFF	TGTGCCACCAGCAGAAATGACAGGGGGAATGAAAAACTGTTTTTT
TRBD1	TRBJ2-7	once	TRBV19	CASSTRDRGSYEQYF	TGTGCCAGTAGTACCCGGGACAGGGGCTCCTACGAGCAGTACTTC
.	TRBJ1-1	once	TRBV19	CASSIGTLDTEAFF	TGTGCCAGTAGTATAGGGACTTTGGACACTGAAGCTTTCTTT
TRBD1	TRBJ1-1	once	TRBV10-1	CASSQGMNTEAFF	TGCGCCAGCTCACAGGGGATGAACACTGAAGCTTTCTTT
TRBD1	TRBJ1-6	.	TRBV19	CASSIGQGHSPLHF	TGTGCCAGTAGTATTGGACAGGGTCATTCACCCCTCCACTTT
.	TRBJ1-1	.	TRBV3-1/TRBV3-2	CASSQYDRNTEAFF	TGTGCCAGCAGCCAATACGACAGAAACACTGAAGCTTTCTTT
.	TRBJ2-1	.	TRBV5-5	CASSPPGFNEQFF	TGTGCCAGCAGCCCCCCCGGTTTCAATGAGCAGTTCTTC
.	TRBJ2-1	.	TRBV27	CASSFSGSNEQFF	TGTGCCAGCAGTTTTTCCGGGAGCAATGAGCAGTTCTTC
TRBD1	TRBJ1-4	once	TRBV28	CASSIMTGSREKLFF	TGTGCCAGCAGTATTATGACAGGGTCGAGGGAAAAACTGTTTTTT
TRBD2	TRBJ2-5	.	TRBV4-2	CASTKGLAGNFGETQYF	TGTGCCAGCACGAAGGGACTAGCGGGAAACTTTGGAGAGACCCAGTACTTC
TRBD2	TRBJ2-3	.	TRBV5-1	CASTRTSGVVTDTQYF	TGCGCCAGCACCCGGACTAGCGGGGTGGTCACAGATACGCAGTATTTT
TRBD1	TRBJ2-7	.	TRBV19	CASSISTGVGYEQYF	TGTGCCAGTAGTATTAGCACAGGGGTGGGATACGAGCAGTACTTC
TRBD1	TRBJ1-2	.	TRBV7-2	CASSLDWRGQEGYTF	TGTGCCAGCAGCTTAGACTGGAGGGGGCAAGAAGGCTACACCTTC